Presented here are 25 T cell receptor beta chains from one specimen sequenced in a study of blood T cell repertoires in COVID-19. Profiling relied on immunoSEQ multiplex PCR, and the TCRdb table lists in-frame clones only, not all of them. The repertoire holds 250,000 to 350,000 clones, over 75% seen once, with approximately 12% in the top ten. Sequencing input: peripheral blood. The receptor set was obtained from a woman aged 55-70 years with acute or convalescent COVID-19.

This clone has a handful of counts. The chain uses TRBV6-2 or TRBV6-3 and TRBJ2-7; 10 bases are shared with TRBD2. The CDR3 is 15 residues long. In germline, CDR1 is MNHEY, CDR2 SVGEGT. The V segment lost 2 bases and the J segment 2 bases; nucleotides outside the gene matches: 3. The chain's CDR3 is CASSYGLAATYEQYF. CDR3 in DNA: TGTGCCAGCAGTTACGGACTAGCGGCAACCTACGAGCAGTACTTC.

CDR3 sequence reads: CASSLPDTMMGQETQYF. CDR3 nucleotides: TGTGCCAGCAGCTTACCGGACACTATGATGGGGCAAGAGACCCAGTACTTC. The J gene is TRBJ2-5, the V gene TRBV7-6, with D maybe TRBD1 (5 bases). CDR1 and CDR2 from the germline V gene are SGHVS and FNYEAQ. This CDR3 spans 17 amino acids. Deletions cut 2 bases from V and 2 bases from J, with 18 bases between.

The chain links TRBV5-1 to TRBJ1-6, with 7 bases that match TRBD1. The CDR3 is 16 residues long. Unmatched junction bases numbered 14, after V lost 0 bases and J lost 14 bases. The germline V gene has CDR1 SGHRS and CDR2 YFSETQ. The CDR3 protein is CASSLAVDRATRTLHF. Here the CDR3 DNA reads TGCGCCAGCAGCTTGGCCGTCGACAGGGCTACACGCACCCTCCACTTT.

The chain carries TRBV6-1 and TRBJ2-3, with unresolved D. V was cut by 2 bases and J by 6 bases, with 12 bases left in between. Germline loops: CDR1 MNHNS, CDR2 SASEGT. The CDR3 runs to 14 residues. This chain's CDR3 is CASSELAHSDTQYF. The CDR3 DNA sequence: TGTGCCAGCAGTGAACTCGCACATTCGGATACGCAGTATTTT.

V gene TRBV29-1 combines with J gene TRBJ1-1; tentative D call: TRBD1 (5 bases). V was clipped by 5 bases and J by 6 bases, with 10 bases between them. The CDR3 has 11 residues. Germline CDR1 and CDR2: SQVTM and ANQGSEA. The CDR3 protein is CSVQGEAEAFF. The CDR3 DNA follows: TGCAGCGTTCAGGGCGAGGCTGAAGCTTTCTTT.

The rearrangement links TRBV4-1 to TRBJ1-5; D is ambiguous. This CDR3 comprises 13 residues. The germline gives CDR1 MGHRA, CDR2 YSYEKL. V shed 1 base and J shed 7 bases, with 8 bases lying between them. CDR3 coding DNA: TGCGCCAGCAGCCAAGGGGCGGGGCAGCCCCAGCATTTT. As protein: CASSQGAGQPQHF.

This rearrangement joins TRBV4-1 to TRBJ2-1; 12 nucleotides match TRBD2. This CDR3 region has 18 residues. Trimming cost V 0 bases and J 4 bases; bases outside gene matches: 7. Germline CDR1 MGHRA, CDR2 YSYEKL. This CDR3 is CASSQDRLAGAQYNEQFF. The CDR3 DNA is TGCGCCAGCAGCCAAGATCGACTAGCGGGAGCACAATACAATGAGCAGTTCTTC.

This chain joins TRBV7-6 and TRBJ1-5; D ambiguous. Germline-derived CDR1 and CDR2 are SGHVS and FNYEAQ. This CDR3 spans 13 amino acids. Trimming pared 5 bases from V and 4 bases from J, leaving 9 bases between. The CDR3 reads CASSKTQNQPQHF. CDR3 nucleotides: TGTGCCAGCAGCAAGACACAAAATCAGCCCCAGCATTTT.

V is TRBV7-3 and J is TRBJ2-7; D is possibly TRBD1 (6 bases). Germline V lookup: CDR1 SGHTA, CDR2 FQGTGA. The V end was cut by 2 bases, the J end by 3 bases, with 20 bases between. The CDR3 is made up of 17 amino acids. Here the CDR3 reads CASSLESWAGDNYEQYF. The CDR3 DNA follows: TGTGCCAGCAGCTTAGAGTCTTGGGCAGGGGATAACTACGAGCAGTACTTC.

The CDR3 coding sequence is TGTGCCAGCAAGTTGAGAGAGACAGGCCCCGGGGAGCTGTTTTTT. This encodes CASKLRETGPGELFF. V gene TRBV28 combines with J gene TRBJ2-2; a weak D match, TRBD1 (6 bases). V gave up 7 bases and J gave up 6 bases, with 18 bases separating them. CDR1 is MDHEN and CDR2 is SYDVKM in the germline V gene. This CDR3 is built from 15 residues.

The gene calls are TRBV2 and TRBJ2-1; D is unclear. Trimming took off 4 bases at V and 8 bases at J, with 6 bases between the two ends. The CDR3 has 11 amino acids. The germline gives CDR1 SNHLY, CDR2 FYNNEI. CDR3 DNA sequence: TGTGCCAGCAGTGTATTTGATGAGCAGTTCTTC. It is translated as CASSVFDEQFF.

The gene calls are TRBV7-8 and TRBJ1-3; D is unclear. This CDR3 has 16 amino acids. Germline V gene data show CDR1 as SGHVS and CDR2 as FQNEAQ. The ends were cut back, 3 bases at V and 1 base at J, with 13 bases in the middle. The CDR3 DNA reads TGTGCCAGCAGCTTTCTGACGGCGGGTTCTGGAAACACCATATATTTT. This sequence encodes CASSFLTAGSGNTIYF.

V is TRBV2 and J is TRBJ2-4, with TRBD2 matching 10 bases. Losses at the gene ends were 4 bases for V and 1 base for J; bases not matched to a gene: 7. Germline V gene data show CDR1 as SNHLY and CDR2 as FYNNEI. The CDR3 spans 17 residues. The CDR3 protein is CASSVLGTSVAKNIQYF. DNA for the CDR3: TGTGCCAGCAGTGTGCTCGGGACTAGCGTGGCCAAAAACATTCAGTACTTC. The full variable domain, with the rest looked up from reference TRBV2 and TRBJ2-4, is EPEVTQTPSHQVTQMGQEVILRCVPISNHLYFYWYRQILGQKVEFLVSFYNNEISEKSEIFDDQFSVERPDGSNFTLKIRSTKLEDSAMYFCASSVLGTSVAKNIQYFGAGTRLSVL.

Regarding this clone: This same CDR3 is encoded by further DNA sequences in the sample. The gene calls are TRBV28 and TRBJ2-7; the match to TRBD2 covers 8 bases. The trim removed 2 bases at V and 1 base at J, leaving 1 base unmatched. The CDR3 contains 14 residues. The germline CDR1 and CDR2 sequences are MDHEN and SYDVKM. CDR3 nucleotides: TGTGCCAGCAGTTTAGCGGGGGGTTCCTACGAGCAGTACTTC. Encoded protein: CASSLAGGSYEQYF.

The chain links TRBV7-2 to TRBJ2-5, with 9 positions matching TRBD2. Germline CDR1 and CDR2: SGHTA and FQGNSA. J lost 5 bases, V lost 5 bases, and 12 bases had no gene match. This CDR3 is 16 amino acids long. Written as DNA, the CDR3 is TGTGCCAGCAGCCCAGGGCATGCGGGGGGGCTGGAGACCCAGTACTTC. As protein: CASSPGHAGGLETQYF.

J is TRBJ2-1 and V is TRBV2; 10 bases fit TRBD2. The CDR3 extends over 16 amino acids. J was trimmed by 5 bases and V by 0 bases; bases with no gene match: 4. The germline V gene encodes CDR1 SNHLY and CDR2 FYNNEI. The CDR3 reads CASSEARTSGDNEQFF. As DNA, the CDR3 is TGTGCCAGCAGTGAAGCTAGGACTAGCGGAGACAATGAGCAGTTCTTC.

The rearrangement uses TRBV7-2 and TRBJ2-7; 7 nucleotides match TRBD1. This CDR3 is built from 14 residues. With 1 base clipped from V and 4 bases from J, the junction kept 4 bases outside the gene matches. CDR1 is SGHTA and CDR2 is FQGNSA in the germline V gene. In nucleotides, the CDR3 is TGTGCCAGCAGCTTAGGGGACAGCTATTACGAGCAGTACTTC. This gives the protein CASSLGDSYYEQYF.

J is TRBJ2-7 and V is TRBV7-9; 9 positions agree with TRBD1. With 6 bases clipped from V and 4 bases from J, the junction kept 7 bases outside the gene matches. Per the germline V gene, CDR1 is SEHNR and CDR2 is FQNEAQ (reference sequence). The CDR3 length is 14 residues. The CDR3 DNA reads TGTGCCAGCAGTTCCGGGACAGGGCTTTACGAGCAGTACTTC. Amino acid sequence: CASSSGTGLYEQYF.

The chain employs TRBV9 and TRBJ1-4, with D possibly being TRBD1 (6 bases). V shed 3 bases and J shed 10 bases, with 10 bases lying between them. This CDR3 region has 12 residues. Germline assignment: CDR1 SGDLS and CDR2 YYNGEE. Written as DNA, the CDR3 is TGTGCCAGCAGCGCGTTAGGGGGAAAACTGTTTTTT. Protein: CASSALGGKLFF. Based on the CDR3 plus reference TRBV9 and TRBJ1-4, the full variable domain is DSGVTQTPKHLITATGQRVTLRCSPRSGDLSVYWYQQSLDQGLQFLIQYYNGEERAKGNILERFSAQQFPDLHSELNLSSLELGDSALYFCASSALGGKLFFGSGTQLSVL.

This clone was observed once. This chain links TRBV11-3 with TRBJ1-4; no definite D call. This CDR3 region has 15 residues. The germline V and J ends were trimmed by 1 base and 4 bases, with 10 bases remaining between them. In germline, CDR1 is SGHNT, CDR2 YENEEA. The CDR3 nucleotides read TGTGCCAGCAGCTTAGTACCGACTATTAATGAAAAACTGTTTTTT. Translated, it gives CASSLVPTINEKLFF.

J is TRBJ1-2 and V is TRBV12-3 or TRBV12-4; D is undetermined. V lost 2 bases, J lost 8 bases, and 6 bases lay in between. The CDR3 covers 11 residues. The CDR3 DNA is TGTGCCAGCAGTTTATCACGGGGCTACACCTTC. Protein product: CASSLSRGYTF.

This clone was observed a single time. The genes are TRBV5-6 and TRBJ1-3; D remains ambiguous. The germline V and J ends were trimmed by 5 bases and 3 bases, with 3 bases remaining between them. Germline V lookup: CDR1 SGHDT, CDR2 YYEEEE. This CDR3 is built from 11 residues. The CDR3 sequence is CASSRGNTIYF. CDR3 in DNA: TGTGCCAGCAGTCGTGGAAACACCATATATTTT.

The CDR3 DNA is TGTGCCACGCAAGACCGGAGGTCTGGAAACACCATATATTTT. The encoded protein is CATQDRRSGNTIYF. The gene calls are TRBV7-2 and TRBJ1-3; the D is unclear. The germline V gene has CDR1 SGHTA and CDR2 FQGNSA. The V end lost 10 bases, the J end lost 1 base, and 14 bases lay between the germline ends. The CDR3 covers 14 residues.

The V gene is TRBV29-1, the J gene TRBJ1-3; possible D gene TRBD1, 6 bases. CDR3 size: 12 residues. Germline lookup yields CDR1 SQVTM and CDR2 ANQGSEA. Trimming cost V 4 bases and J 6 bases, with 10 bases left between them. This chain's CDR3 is CSVGRGENTIYF. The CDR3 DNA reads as TGCAGCGTTGGCAGGGGCGAAAACACCATATATTTT.

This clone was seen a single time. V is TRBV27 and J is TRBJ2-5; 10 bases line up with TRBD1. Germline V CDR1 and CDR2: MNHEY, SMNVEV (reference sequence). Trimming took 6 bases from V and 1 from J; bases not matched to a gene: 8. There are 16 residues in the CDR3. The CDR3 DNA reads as TGTGCCAGCAGGTGGAAGGGACAGGGGCTCCAAGAGACCCAGTACTTC. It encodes CASRWKGQGLQETQYF.